A selection of T cell receptor beta chains follows, all from one sample in a study of blood T cell repertoires in COVID-19. Data came from immunoSEQ multiplex PCR; TCRdb stores just in-frame clones and leaves some out. The table shows under 450,000 clones, with about 90% occurring only once. The sample comprised PBMCs or T cells enriched from blood (not recorded which). These receptors all stem from a woman aged 30 to 39 who had recovered from COVID-19. CDR3s include the opening cysteine and the closing phenylalanine or tryptophan. Each record gives: J gene, D gene, clone size, V gene, CDR3 protein, CDR3 DNA. The D gene is left open where the match is weak. For some rows the clone size is stated as once, few or many, or as a class when expanded; others skip it.

j_gene: TRBJ2-7
d_gene: TRBD2
abundance: NA
v_gene: TRBV27
CDR3aa: CASSLAGGYEQYF
CDR3nt: TGTGCCAGCAGTTTAGCGGGGGGCTACGAGCAGTACTTC

j_gene: TRBJ2-2
d_gene: NA
abundance: NA
v_gene: TRBV6-4
CDR3aa: CASTGNTGELFF
CDR3nt: TGTGCCAGCACGGGTAACACCGGGGAGCTGTTTTTT

j_gene: TRBJ2-7
d_gene: TRBD1
abundance: NA
v_gene: TRBV4-1
CDR3aa: CASSHFGQGAEQYF
CDR3nt: TGCGCCAGCAGCCACTTTGGACAGGGCGCCGAGCAGTACTTC

j_gene: TRBJ2-7
d_gene: NA
abundance: NA
v_gene: TRBV6-5
CDR3aa: CASSPSVDYEQYF
CDR3nt: TGTGCCAGCAGTCCTAGCGTGGACTACGAGCAGTACTTC

j_gene: TRBJ1-5
d_gene: NA
abundance: NA
v_gene: TRBV18
CDR3aa: CASSPWRVDSNQPQHF
CDR3nt: TGTGCCAGCTCACCATGGCGGGTTGATAGCAATCAGCCCCAGCATTTT

j_gene: TRBJ2-3
d_gene: NA
abundance: NA
v_gene: TRBV7-9
CDR3aa: CASSLGPREPTDTQYF
CDR3nt: TGTGCCAGCAGCTTAGGTCCCCGGGAACCCACAGATACGCAGTATTTT

j_gene: TRBJ2-3
d_gene: NA
abundance: NA
v_gene: TRBV11-2
CDR3aa: CASSLSTPSTDTQYF
CDR3nt: TGTGCCAGCAGCTTATCGACACCAAGCACAGATACGCAGTATTTT

j_gene: TRBJ2-6
d_gene: NA
abundance: NA
v_gene: TRBV18
CDR3aa: CASSPVTESSGANVLTF
CDR3nt: TGTGCCAGCTCACCAGTAACTGAAAGCTCTGGGGCCAACGTCCTGACTTTC

j_gene: TRBJ1-2
d_gene: NA
abundance: NA
v_gene: TRBV2
CDR3aa: CASSESASPNYGYTF
CDR3nt: TGTGCCAGCAGTGAAAGCGCAAGCCCTAACTATGGCTACACCTTC

j_gene: TRBJ1-2
d_gene: NA
abundance: NA
v_gene: TRBV5-6
CDR3aa: CASSLVQEPYGYTF
CDR3nt: TGTGCCAGCAGCTTGGTGCAGGAACCCTATGGCTACACCTTC

j_gene: TRBJ1-2
d_gene: NA
abundance: NA
v_gene: TRBV10-3
CDR3aa: CAITTGLYGYTF
CDR3nt: TGTGCCATAACTACTGGACTCTATGGCTACACCTTC

j_gene: TRBJ2-5
d_gene: NA
abundance: NA
v_gene: TRBV12-3/TRBV12-4
CDR3aa: CASCFADGTQYF
CDR3nt: TGTGCCAGCTGCTTTGCGGATGGGACCCAGTACTTC

j_gene: TRBJ2-1
d_gene: NA
abundance: once
v_gene: TRBV13
CDR3aa: CASSLGTLRNEQFF
CDR3nt: TGTGCCAGCAGCCTCGGGACTTTGAGGAATGAGCAGTTCTTC

j_gene: TRBJ1-2
d_gene: NA
abundance: NA
v_gene: TRBV5-8
CDR3aa: CASSLDGELGGYTF
CDR3nt: TGTGCCAGCAGCTTAGACGGGGAGTTAGGTGGCTACACCTTC

j_gene: TRBJ2-2
d_gene: NA
abundance: NA
v_gene: TRBV24-1
CDR3aa: CATSDPLATGELFF
CDR3nt: TGTGCCACCAGTGACCCACTAGCCACCGGGGAGCTGTTTTTT

j_gene: TRBJ1-1
d_gene: NA
abundance: NA
v_gene: TRBV7-3
CDR3aa: CASSLWQDTEAFF
CDR3nt: TGTGCCAGCAGCTTATGGCAGGACACTGAAGCTTTCTTT

j_gene: TRBJ2-5
d_gene: TRBD1
abundance: few
v_gene: TRBV11-2
CDR3aa: CASSARQGGETQYF
CDR3nt: TGTGCCAGCAGCGCACGACAGGGCGGCGAGACCCAGTACTTC

j_gene: TRBJ1-3
d_gene: NA
abundance: few
v_gene: TRBV5-1
CDR3aa: CASSFDTAGNTIYF
CDR3nt: TGCGCCAGCAGCTTCGACACAGCTGGAAACACCATATATTTT

j_gene: TRBJ2-7
d_gene: TRBD2
abundance: once
v_gene: TRBV5-1
CDR3aa: CASSLRGRSNGYEQYF
CDR3nt: TGCGCCAGCAGCTTGCGCGGGAGGTCTAATGGGTACGAGCAGTACTTC

j_gene: TRBJ2-1
d_gene: NA
abundance: NA
v_gene: TRBV24-1
CDR3aa: CATSDGRRGHEQFF
CDR3nt: TGTGCCACCAGTGACGGGCGCAGGGGACATGAGCAGTTCTTC

j_gene: TRBJ2-5
d_gene: TRBD1
abundance: NA
v_gene: TRBV9
CDR3aa: CASSAGQGYQETQYF
CDR3nt: TGTGCCAGCAGCGCGGGACAGGGGTACCAAGAGACCCAGTACTTC

j_gene: TRBJ2-7
d_gene: TRBD1
abundance: NA
v_gene: TRBV27
CDR3aa: CASSPGTVYEQYF
CDR3nt: TGTGCCAGCAGTCCCGGGACAGTCTACGAGCAGTACTTC

j_gene: TRBJ1-3
d_gene: NA
abundance: few
v_gene: TRBV5-4
CDR3aa: CASSLAGINGNTIYF
CDR3nt: TGTGCCAGCAGCTTGGCAGGGATAAATGGAAACACCATATATTTT

j_gene: TRBJ2-5
d_gene: TRBD2
abundance: NA
v_gene: TRBV5-1
CDR3aa: CASSFSGGQGETQYF
CDR3nt: TGCGCCAGCAGCTTCAGCGGGGGGCAAGGGGAGACCCAGTACTTC

j_gene: TRBJ1-1
d_gene: TRBD1
abundance: NA
v_gene: TRBV10-2
CDR3aa: CASSESGTGAFF
CDR3nt: TGCGCCAGCAGTGAGTCTGGGACAGGAGCTTTCTTT

j_gene: TRBJ2-2
d_gene: TRBD1
abundance: NA
v_gene: TRBV27
CDR3aa: CASRFWDRGNTGELFF
CDR3nt: TGTGCCAGCCGGTTCTGGGACAGGGGGAACACCGGGGAGCTGTTTTTT

j_gene: TRBJ1-2
d_gene: NA
abundance: NA
v_gene: TRBV9
CDR3aa: CASSVEGGGYTF
CDR3nt: TGTGCCAGCAGCGTAGAAGGGGGTGGCTACACCTTC

j_gene: TRBJ2-1
d_gene: NA
abundance: NA
v_gene: TRBV9
CDR3aa: CASSVVDSAYNEQFF
CDR3nt: TGTGCCAGCAGCGTAGTGGACTCAGCCTACAATGAGCAGTTCTTC

j_gene: TRBJ1-1
d_gene: NA
abundance: NA
v_gene: TRBV29-1
CDR3aa: CSVDPWNTEAFF
CDR3nt: TGCAGCGTTGACCCCTGGAACACTGAAGCTTTCTTT

j_gene: TRBJ1-2
d_gene: TRBD1
abundance: NA
v_gene: TRBV19
CDR3aa: CASSGRDSNYGYTF
CDR3nt: TGTGCCAGTAGTGGTCGGGACAGCAACTATGGCTACACCTTC

j_gene: TRBJ1-5
d_gene: TRBD1
abundance: NA
v_gene: TRBV27
CDR3aa: CAIDPGDRDPNQPQHF
CDR3nt: TGTGCCATCGATCCGGGGGACAGGGATCCCAATCAGCCCCAGCATTTT

j_gene: TRBJ1-2
d_gene: NA
abundance: NA
v_gene: TRBV6-6
CDR3aa: CASAGSARGYTF
CDR3nt: TGTGCCAGCGCCGGTTCGGCTAGAGGCTACACCTTC

j_gene: TRBJ2-1
d_gene: TRBD2
abundance: NA
v_gene: TRBV5-1
CDR3aa: CASSAGGTSGSNEQFF
CDR3nt: TGCGCCAGCAGCGCTGGCGGCACTAGCGGGAGCAATGAGCAGTTCTTC

j_gene: TRBJ2-3
d_gene: TRBD2
abundance: NA
v_gene: TRBV24-1
CDR3aa: CATSVSGSGLDTQYF
CDR3nt: TGTGCCACCAGTGTGAGCGGGAGTGGGTTGGATACGCAGTATTTT

j_gene: TRBJ2-1
d_gene: TRBD2
abundance: NA
v_gene: TRBV25-1
CDR3aa: CASSSQLAGPDNEQFF
CDR3nt: TGTGCCAGCAGTTCCCAACTAGCGGGGCCCGACAATGAGCAGTTCTTC

j_gene: TRBJ2-2
d_gene: TRBD1
abundance: NA
v_gene: TRBV27
CDR3aa: CASSTDRGDTGELFF
CDR3nt: TGTGCCAGCAGTACGGACAGGGGGGACACCGGGGAGCTGTTTTTT

j_gene: TRBJ1-2
d_gene: NA
abundance: NA
v_gene: TRBV6-5
CDR3aa: CASSYSSGFYYGYTF
CDR3nt: TGTGCCAGCAGTTACTCGTCAGGGTTCTACTATGGCTACACCTTC

j_gene: TRBJ1-2
d_gene: TRBD1
abundance: NA
v_gene: TRBV18
CDR3aa: CASSPQTGTYYGYTF
CDR3nt: TGTGCCAGCTCACCACAGACAGGGACCTACTATGGCTACACCTTC

j_gene: TRBJ2-1
d_gene: TRBD1
abundance: NA
v_gene: TRBV19
CDR3aa: CASSPGQVQFF
CDR3nt: TGTGCCAGTAGTCCCGGACAGGTGCAGTTCTTC

j_gene: TRBJ2-1
d_gene: NA
abundance: NA
v_gene: TRBV4-1
CDR3aa: CASSQLDRSFYNEQFF
CDR3nt: TGCGCCAGCAGCCAATTAGACAGGAGTTTTTACAATGAGCAGTTCTTC